The 19 T cell receptor beta chains reported below all come from one sample, sequenced in a study of cytomegalovirus exposure and HLA in healthy donors listed by TCRdb under 2017. Libraries were constructed by the immunoSEQ multiplex PCR assay. The table comes from immuneACCESS by way of TCRdb, which keeps in-frame sequences with V and J called. Part of the clones is missing from these tables; in studies checked, under half for an unresolved V gene and the rest for unknown reasons. This sample holds fewer than 95,000 clones; roughly 94% were observed only once. The ten top clones hold roughly 0.63% of the sample. The specimen was PBMCs. These receptors were collected from a woman aged 18-29 years in good health and CMV-seronegative.

This clone was detected only a few times. The CDR3 reads CASSIGGSPLHF. The CDR3 bases are TGTGCCAGTAGTATCGGCGGATCACCCCTCCACTTT. The chain links TRBV19 to TRBJ1-6; D not certain. The CDR3 sequence is 12 residues long. The ends were cut back, 3 bases at V and 10 bases at J, with 7 bases in the middle. Germline values: CDR1 LNHDA, CDR2 SQIVND (reference sequence).

The rearrangement uses TRBV15 and TRBJ2-7; D call uncertain. The CDR3 has 16 residues. The ends were cut back, 0 bases at V and 0 bases at J, with 12 bases in the middle. Germline CDR1 LNHNV, CDR2 YYDKDF (reference sequence). CDR3 residues: CATSRDLAAPSYEQYF. The CDR3 bases are TGTGCCACCAGCAGAGACCTGGCCGCCCCCTCCTACGAGCAGTACTTC. Variable domain in full (rest from reference TRBV15 and TRBJ2-7): DAMVIQNPRYQVTQFGKPVTLSCSQTLNHNVMYWYQQKSSQAPKLLFHYYDKDFNNEADTPDNFQSRRPNTSFCFLDIRSPGLGDTAMYLCATSRDLAAPSYEQYFGPGTRLTVT.

The chain carries TRBV9 and TRBJ1-1; D is unclear. V lost 3 bases, J lost 2 bases, and 8 bases lay in between. The CDR3 has 13 amino acids. Germline V gives CDR1 SGDLS, CDR2 YYNGEE. The CDR3 DNA sequence: TGTGCCAGCAGCGACGGAGTAAACACTGAAGCTTTCTTT. Protein sequence: CASSDGVNTEAFF.

The J gene is TRBJ1-2, the V gene TRBV6-1; the D gene is possibly TRBD1 (6 bases). The V end lost 0 bases, the J end lost 8 bases, and 13 bases lay between the germline ends. The CDR3 runs to 14 residues. The germline CDR1 and CDR2 sequences are MNHNS and SASEGT. CDR3 bases: TGTGCCAGCAGTGAAGCGGGGGGGGGCTGGGGCTACACCTTC. This translates into CASSEAGGGWGYTF.

The chain is built from TRBV6-1 and TRBJ1-5; D perhaps matches TRBD1 (6 bases). This CDR3 is built from 15 residues. Trimming took off 11 bases at V and 4 bases at J, with 21 bases between the two ends. Germline CDR1 and CDR2: MNHNS and SASEGT. In nucleotides, the CDR3 is TGTGCCGCAGCCCCCCCAGGACAGCCTAATCAGCCCCAGCATTTT. Its translation is CAAAPPGQPNQPQHF.

The chain links TRBV28 to TRBJ2-7, with 7 bases lining up with TRBD1. After removal of 6 bases from V and 2 bases from J, the junction contained 7 bases not matched to a gene. CDR3 length: 14 residues. Germline loops: CDR1 MDHEN, CDR2 SYDVKM. CDR3 sequence (DNA): TGTGCCAGCAGAACGACAGGGACCCCCTACGAGCAGTACTTC. Translating gives CASRTTGTPYEQYF.

A single count supports this clone. The gene calls are TRBV11-2 and TRBJ2-1; D unclear. Germline CDR1 reads SGHAT; CDR2 reads FQNNGV. This CDR3 region has 14 residues. V lost 5 bases to trimming and J lost 6 bases, with 14 bases between them. The CDR3 protein is CASSTAAVFNEQFF. The CDR3 DNA sequence: TGTGCCAGCAGCACCGCGGCAGTCTTCAATGAGCAGTTCTTC.

The chain links TRBV5-1 to TRBJ1-1; TRBD1 matches at 12 bases. V gave up 8 bases and J gave up 0 bases; unmatched junction bases: 8. Germline assignment: CDR1 SGHRS and CDR2 YFSETQ. The CDR3 has 16 amino acids. The CDR3 DNA reads as TGCGCCAGTACCGGGACAGGGGGCCCTCTGAACACTGAAGCTTTCTTT. Translated, it gives CASTGTGGPLNTEAFF.

The CDR3 reads CASSLFWRPGQSPTNGDSPLHF. The CDR3 DNA sequence: TGTGCCAGCAGCTTATTCTGGCGACCCGGGCAGTCCCCAACGAACGGGGATTCACCCCTCCACTTT. The chain employs TRBV13 and TRBJ1-6; no firm D call. Between the trimmed V and J ends, which lost 2 bases and 8 bases, there was a span of 34 bases. CDR3 length equals 22 residues. CDR1 is PRHDT and CDR2 is FYEKMQ in the germline V gene (reference sequence). The variable domain in full, completed from reference TRBV13 and TRBJ1-6, reads AAGVIQSPRHLIKEKRETATLKCYPIPRHDTVYWYQQGPGQDPQFLISFYEKMQSDKGSIPDRFSAQQFSDYHSELNMSSLELGDSALYFCASSLFWRPGQSPTNGDSPLHFGNGTRLTVT.

The V gene is TRBV5-6, the J gene TRBJ1-5; D uncertain. V lost 1 base to trimming and J lost 4 bases, with 9 bases between them. This CDR3 has 14 residues. Germline values: CDR1 SGHDT, CDR2 YYEEEE. CDR3 nucleotide sequence: TGTGCCAGCAGCTTGATTGGGCTGAATCAGCCCCAGCATTTT. As protein: CASSLIGLNQPQHF.

The V call is TRBV28, the J call TRBJ1-2; the D is unclear. This CDR3 contains 17 residues. From germline, CDR1 is MDHEN and CDR2 SYDVKM. Trimming left V 3 bases short and J 5 bases short, with 22 bases between. CDR3 amino acids: CASSFYTILAEAYGYTF. CDR3 nucleotides: TGTGCCAGCAGTTTCTATACTATCCTTGCGGAGGCGTATGGCTACACCTTC.

The chain employs TRBV6-5 and TRBJ1-2; D perhaps matches TRBD1 (6 bases). The CDR3 totals 16 residues. Trimming removed 0 bases from V and 6 bases from J, with 17 bases in between. CDR1 and CDR2 from the germline V gene are MNHEY and SVGAGI. The CDR3 DNA reads as TGTGCCAGCAGTTACTCAAATATCTGGGACACAGATGGCTACACCTTC. Translating it yields CASSYSNIWDTDGYTF.

The chain has TRBV9 and TRBJ1-2; TRBD1 aligns across 7 bases. V lost 4 bases and J lost 4; bases outside the gene matches: 7. Germline V gene lookup returns CDR1 SGDLS and CDR2 YYNGEE. The CDR3 consists of 14 residues. CDR3 sequence reads: CASSPSTGAYGYTF. CDR3 DNA sequence: TGTGCCAGCAGCCCCTCAACAGGGGCCTATGGCTACACCTTC.

This clone was counted only a few times. V usage is TRBV2 and J usage is TRBJ1-2; tentatively, D is TRBD1 (6 bases). CDR1 SNHLY and CDR2 FYNNEI come from the germline V gene. The CDR3 runs to 14 residues. The V end was cut by 6 bases, the J end by 0 bases, with 11 bases between. The CDR3 is CASSRDTTNYGYTF. The CDR3 region has the DNA TGTGCCAGCAGCCGGGACACAACTAACTATGGCTACACCTTC. Full variable domain (rest looked up from reference TRBV2 and TRBJ1-2): EPEVTQTPSHQVTQMGQEVILRCVPISNHLYFYWYRQILGQKVEFLVSFYNNEISEKSEIFDDQFSVERPDGSNFTLKIRSTKLEDSAMYFCASSRDTTNYGYTFGSGTRLTVV.

The chain carries TRBV4-3 and TRBJ2-2; possibly TRBD1 for D (6 bases). Trimming shortened V by 0 bases and J by 3 bases, and 17 bases separated the two germline ends. This CDR3 spans 18 amino acids. Germline V CDR1 and CDR2: LGHNA, YSLEER. DNA of the CDR3: TGCGCCAGCAGCCAAGACGACTGGACAGCCTCGTACACCGGGGAGCTGTTTTTT. Its translation: CASSQDDWTASYTGELFF.

This chain connects TRBV10-3 to TRBJ1-5; 10 bases agree with TRBD1. Germline V lookup: CDR1 ENHRY, CDR2 SYGVKD. The trim removed 1 base at V and 7 bases at J, leaving 4 bases unmatched. This CDR3 is built from 15 residues. The CDR3 DNA reads as TGTGCCATCAGTGAGTGGGACAGGGGCCTCCAGCCCCAGCATTTT. Translating gives CAISEWDRGLQPQHF.

The V gene is TRBV29-1, the J gene TRBJ1-1, with D maybe TRBD1 (5 bases). Trimming removed 7 bases at V and 1 base at J, with 10 bases between. The CDR3 totals 12 residues. Germline lookup yields CDR1 SQVTM and CDR2 ANQGSEA. As DNA, the CDR3 is TGCAGCGCAGGGCTTCGGAACACTGAAGCTTTCTTT. This codes for CSAGLRNTEAFF.

The V and J genes are TRBV6-4 and TRBJ2-3; 7 nucleotides align to TRBD2. Germline V lookup: CDR1 MRHNA, CDR2 SNTAGT. Trimming removed 4 bases from V and 4 bases from J; junction bases left unmatched: 8. The CDR3 has 15 amino acids. CDR3 DNA: TGTGCCAGCAGTGGTCGAGCGGGGTTCCCAGATACGCAGTATTTT. Its translation: CASSGRAGFPDTQYF.

The table lists this clone with a few counts. The chain joins TRBV7-6 to TRBJ1-6; no clear D. The CDR3 totals 14 residues. V was trimmed by 0 bases and J by 8 bases, leaving 8 bases between them. Germline CDR1 and CDR2: SGHVS and FNYEAQ. This CDR3 is CASSLAPPYSPLHF. In DNA form, the CDR3 reads TGTGCCAGCAGCTTAGCCCCCCCGTATTCACCCCTCCACTTT.